Described below is a single T cell receptor (beta chain) sequence and its context. Its antigen is currently not known. It has no much larger one-base neighbor in the sample; base qualities were not kept. The source of the sample is a study of cytomegalovirus exposure and HLA in healthy donors (dated by TCRdb to about 2017). Study-level background: According to an earlier analysis of around 600 of the donors, 150 million to 200 million T cells yielded 117 million unique TCR beta sequences and 276 Gb of sequence data. An early release covering roughly 600 HLA-typed donors comprised about 290 gigabases of sequencing data and about 90 million unique TCR sequences. Of the roughly 390 genotyped donors, 70% to 90% were placed in the genetic ancestry cluster associated with self-reported Caucasian donors. The aim of the study was to test whether cataloging public T cell receptors could identify signatures of past pathogen exposure. The T cell repertoires of under 750 subjects were profiled by immunosequencing and related to cytomegalovirus serostatus. A separate validation cohort of roughly 110 different subjects was used in addition to the approximately 640-subject first cohort. To predict cytomegalovirus infection status, the study brought together high-throughput TCR immunosequencing, statistical association of individual TCRs with disease status, and machine learning. A later analysis re-examined previously published TCR beta repertoires from about 700 donors and added high-resolution HLA genotyping to investigate patterns of TCR occurrence. Rather than drawing on any new phenotypic data, the later analysis identified candidate immune exposures from TCR beta sequences and the way those sequences occurred across donors. In an earlier analysis of a few hundred of the donors, high-throughput TCR beta sequencing was used to judge whether each TCR beta V gene segment behaved as functional or pseudogenic. Donor age, sex, ethnicity and CMV serostatus were collected together with the repertoire data. In a later genetic analysis, genome-wide SNP genotypes for about three fifths of the roughly 670 donors were used, and that subset was treated as a discovery cohort. Every discovery cohort repertoire had been produced on one sequencing platform. Class I and class II HLA loci were covered by the typing at four-digit resolution. The number of typed donors differed by locus: 629-630 for A, B, C, DRB1 and DQB1; 500 to 550 for DQA1; approximately 600 for DPA1; and about 450 for DPB1. Four or five DR-DQ haplotypes were handled as single units for association and clustering, since linkage in the cohort was strong. Among about 400 genotyped donors of the cohort, an average of about 220,000 unique TCR beta nucleotide sequences was sequenced per donor, of which about 18% were non-productive. Overall study outcomes, separate from this receptor: When HLA alleles, especially DR and DQ, strongly co-occurred, TCR associations were difficult to assign to individual alleles. While some public TCRs were present in many individuals, most TCR sequences turned up only very rarely across donors. The study gave a list of 150 to 200 TCR beta chains associated with cytomegalovirus. This cohort had only TCR beta chains sequenced, and the lack of alpha or paired-chain data limited which features could be detected. Because counts were too low, 15 or so rarely observed V segments, including chromosome 9 orphons, were excluded from the earlier analysis of several hundred of the donors. The presence/absence analyses assumed that sequencing depth was roughly uniform across donors, and that assumption may not be true. Because some donors lacked HLA typing at each locus, the association tests relied only on the typed subset. A cluster of highly shared sequence variants was judged likely to represent a technical artifact of the sequencing pipeline. In a later analysis, several top co-occurrence clusters were reported to appear linked to parvovirus B19, influenza, CMV and Epstein-Barr virus. Specific HLA alleles were associated with more than 15,000 TCR beta sequences at a false discovery rate of 0.05 in a later analysis. Because the 87-base-pair reads could not distinguish some IMGT-functional V segments, including TRBV6-2 and TRBV6-3, those segments were excluded. Three of the identified cytomegalovirus-associated TCR beta chains were confirmed in vitro to be specific for cytomegalovirus antigens. According to a later genetic analysis, donors in an Asian-associated ancestry cluster had fewer N-insertions in productive TCRs than the roughly 660-donor mean. Linkage disequilibrium might explain the correlated functional status among segregating V segments, but an unknown experimental factor could not be ruled out. For the cohort, immune exposure information was limited to CMV serostatus. The classifier was reported to diagnose cytomegalovirus status with high specificity and sensitivity in both the original cohort and the validation cohort. An earlier analysis of around 540 of the donors showed that most TCR beta V segments appeared in productive rearrangements either about 87% or about 30% of the time, which broadly matched IMGT annotations. A further reported finding was that TCR beta sequences accurately predicted the HLA-A and HLA-B alleles for most subjects in the first cohort. In a later analysis, the rate of TCR association differed among HLA loci, with DRB1 alleles having the most associated TCRs and HLA-C alleles having the fewest. Compared with equally common non-associated chains, HLA-associated TCR beta chains in a later analysis were more clonally expanded and had lower generation probabilities. In a later analysis, most CMV-associated TCR beta chains were found to appear HLA-restricted, with HLA associations seemingly driven largely by CMV exposure. According to the authors, the approach could potentially be generalized to other disease states and immunological phenotypes. In a later genetic analysis, a missense DCLRE1C variant was associated with V-gene and J-gene trimming of TCR beta chains, and the association was replicated in an independent cohort.

The cohort comprised approximately 700 healthy bone marrow donors. Cohort members were all nominally healthy when sampled, although unrecorded immune exposures were likely present. The donor was CMV seronegative and was included in the group of several hundred seronegative cohort members. A peripheral blood sample was collected from each donor, and TCR beta sequencing was performed on peripheral blood mononuclear cells. The Qiagen DNeasy Blood Extraction Kit was used to extract genomic DNA from the blood cell samples. Here V drops 5 bases and J drops 0 bases, and the junction holds 7 bases not matched to any gene. The germline V gene supplies CDR1 SNHLY and CDR2 FYNNEI. The CDR3 starts with the cysteine, ends with the phenylalanine, and has 15 residues. Only the CDR3 portion is preserved as DNA: 45 bases, with reading frame beginning at the first base. The library was prepared using the immunoSEQ multiplex PCR assay. For the multiplex PCR, a mixture combining 60 forward primers for TCR Vbeta segments and 13 reverse primers for TCR Jbeta segments was used. The CDR3 region of rearranged TCR beta genes was amplified from genomic DNA with a multiplex PCR assay. The amplified TCR beta libraries were sequenced on the Illumina HiSeq System as 87-base-pair reads. As for how the authors treated the data: Across the roughly 700 repertoires, a later analysis counted 78 million or so unique TCR beta chains, around 11 million of which were shared by at least two donors. To remove PCR and sequencing errors, raw reads were error-corrected and collapsed into unique sequences using a nearest-neighbor algorithm that merged closely related sequences. To assign V, D and J gene segments, CDR3 sequences were aligned to IMGT reference sequences. For a sequence to be retained, a match of at least six nucleotides to both a V gene segment and a J gene segment was required. Rearrangements were called productive when the CDR3 lacked stop codons and stayed in frame with V and J; all others were non-productive. Following IMGT convention, CDR3 was defined as the stretch from the second conserved V-encoded cysteine to the conserved J-encoded phenylalanine. The earlier analysis of about 620 of the donors excluded sequences that lacked an unambiguous match to a single V gene segment. In an earlier analysis of about 590 of the donors, a V segment was called functional when productive rearrangements were above 56.7%, and segregating when the standard deviation between donors exceeded 5%. A statistical classification framework was built for diagnosing cytomegalovirus status from the catalog of TCR beta chain sequences. V and J gene assignment, in a later analysis, came from comparing TCR nucleotide sequences with IMGT/GENE-DB human TR gene sequences. Using the TCRdist pipeline, a later analysis assigned CDR3 sequences along with most-parsimonious VDJ recombination scenarios. In a later analysis, each TCR beta chain was defined by its CDR3 amino acid sequence together with its V-gene family, and reads lacking a unique V-gene family were excluded. As a way to deal with suspected cross-contamination and a sequencing artifact, a later analysis dropped under 600 nucleotide sequences that were highly shared and had low generation probability. In a later analysis, a clonal expansion index was calculated for each public chain from normalized within-repertoire ranks of inferred template counts. In a later analysis, generation probabilities were computed using a VDJ recombination model fitted to out-of-frame rearrangements, and the results were checked against IGoR. In a later analysis, TCR-TCR, TCR-HLA and TCR-CMV co-occurrence was scored with hypergeometric tests, and a repertoire-size bias correction was applied to TCR pairs. In a later analysis, false discovery rates were estimated by permuting HLA or CMV assignments 20 times. A later analysis grouped co-occurring TCRs with DBSCAN, adding TCRdist sequence similarity when clustering within HLA-allele-positive subsets. Repertoires with fewer than 30,000 or more than 120,000 public chains, plus five repertoires with anomalous nucleotide sharing, were excluded from co-occurrence clustering. Sourced from immuneACCESS, this table was stored by TCRdb with only in-frame sequences that have V and J called. A share of the clones is absent; for the studies checked, an unresolved V gene accounts for under half, and the remainder has no known explanation. V and J calls plus clone size are reproduced from that table; the DNA served to infer D and trimming. Here the sample has 120,000 or so clones; roughly 80% occur a single time. The top ten constitute over 3.5% of the sample.

The sequence was collected from a woman aged 40 to 50 in good health and CMV-seronegative. The V gene is TRBV2 and the J gene is TRBJ2-7, with 7 central nucleotides matching TRBD1. The sequenced sample consisted of PBMCs. The CDR3 loop reads CASSFDRASSYEQYF. The DNA sequence is given as TGTGCCAGCAGTTTCGACAGGGCGAGCTCCTACGAGCAGTACTTC.